What follows is one TCR beta chain and its context. The antigen remains undetermined. A read error may account for a junction end that differs from germline. A second roughly 7 to 11 cycle PCR used barcoded and J-beta primers. TCRdb analysed the 5' RACE reads with MiXCR anew, one entry per CDR3 protein. Counted here are about 1.5 million distinct CDR3 sequences, approximately 42% occurring once; the ten biggest clones make up about 4%. The data stem from a study of blood T cells in healthy people across ages. The CDR3 covers 15 residues. Germline V gene data show CDR1 as SGHRS and CDR2 as YFSETQ. Findings of the study overall: Naive and antigen-experienced cells could not be conclusively compared, given unsorted PBMCs.

J is TRBJ2-5 and V is TRBV5-1; D perhaps matches TRBD1 (6 bases). The source of this sequence is a woman under 30 in good health. The specimen was blood. CDR3 sequence reads: CAGSFIGTPQETQYF. The DNA of the CDR3 is TGCGCCGGCAGCTTCATCGGGACACCCCAAGAGACCCAGTACTTC.